These 6 T cell receptor beta chains were sequenced from one sample in a study of cytomegalovirus exposure and HLA in healthy donors. The PCR contained 60 Vbeta and 13 Jbeta primers. Method: immunoSEQ multiplex PCR; TCRdb's copy keeps in-frame clones and lacks some. Among roughly 220,000 clones listed, around 86% were seen once. What was sequenced was PBMCs. The origin of the receptors is a woman aged 40 to 50 in good health and CMV-seronegative.

This clone was found a few times. The rearrangement uses TRBV18 and TRBJ1-3; perhaps TRBD1 as D (5 bases). The V end was cut by 6 bases, the J end by 6 bases, with 9 bases between. The CDR3 is made up of 12 amino acids. CDR1 is KGHSH and CDR2 is LQKENI in the germline V gene. CDR3 bases: TGTGCCAGCTCCAGCAGGGAAAACACCATATATTTT. The encoded protein is CASSSRENTIYF.

Remarks on this clone: This CDR3 is also generated by other DNA sequences in the sample. The rearrangement links TRBV30 to TRBJ1-1; D may be TRBD1 (6 bases). V was trimmed by 4 bases and J by 8 bases, leaving 8 bases between them. There are 10 residues in the CDR3. CDR1 and CDR2 from the germline V gene are GTSNPN and SVGIG (reference sequence). CDR3: CAWTGTEAFF. The CDR3, as DNA: TGTGCCTGGACCGGGACAGAAGCTTTCTTT. Variable domain in full (rest from reference TRBV30 and TRBJ1-1): SQTIHQWPATLVQPVGSPLSLECTVEGTSNPNLYWYRQAAGRGLQLLFYSVGIGQISSEVPQNLSASRPQDRQFILSSKKLLLSDSGFYLCAWTGTEAFFGQGTRLTVV.

The gene calls are TRBV28 and TRBJ2-7, with TRBD2 matching 7 bases. Trimming at V came to 7 bases and at J to 1 base, leaving 10 bases not matched to a gene. From germline, CDR1 is MDHEN and CDR2 SYDVKM. The CDR3 has 15 amino acids. The CDR3 loop reads CASTGRAGVSYEQYF. DNA for the CDR3: TGTGCCAGCACCGGACGCGCGGGAGTTTCCTACGAGCAGTACTTC.

The chain combines TRBV29-1 with TRBJ2-5; 12 nucleotides match TRBD2. Germline values: CDR1 SQVTM, CDR2 ANQGSEA. CDR3 size: 13 residues. Unmatched junction bases numbered 0, after V lost 7 bases and J lost 0 bases. CDR3 loop: CSGLAGDQETQYF. The CDR3 coding sequence is TGCAGCGGACTAGCGGGAGACCAAGAGACCCAGTACTTC.

V usage is TRBV28 and J usage is TRBJ2-7, with a weak D call TRBD2 (5 bases). This CDR3 contains 13 residues. Germline-derived CDR1 and CDR2 are MDHEN and SYDVKM. V gave up 8 bases and J gave up 2 bases, with 13 bases separating them. CDR3 nucleotide sequence: TGTGCCAGCTCCGGCGGGTTGCCCTACGAGCAGTACTTC. This sequence encodes CASSGGLPYEQYF.

The chain has TRBV28 and TRBJ2-7; 8 bases align to TRBD1. Germline-derived CDR1 and CDR2 are MDHEN and SYDVKM. The length of the CDR3 is 12 residues. Trimming at V came to 10 bases and at J to 7 bases, leaving 9 bases not matched to a gene. The CDR3 DNA reads as TGTGCCAATCCGGCCGGGACAGGAGAGCAGTACTTC. This gives the protein CANPAGTGEQYF.